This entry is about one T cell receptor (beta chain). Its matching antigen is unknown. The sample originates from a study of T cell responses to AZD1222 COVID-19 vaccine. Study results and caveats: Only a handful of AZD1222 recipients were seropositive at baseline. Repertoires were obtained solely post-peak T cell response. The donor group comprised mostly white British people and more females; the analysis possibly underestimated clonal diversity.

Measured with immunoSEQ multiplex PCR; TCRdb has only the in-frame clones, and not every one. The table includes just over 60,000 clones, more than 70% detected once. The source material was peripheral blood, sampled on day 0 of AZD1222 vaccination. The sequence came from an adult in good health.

The chain's CDR3 is CASSPGQGDQGFEQYF. The CDR3 DNA follows: TGTGCCAGCAGCCCGGGACAGGGGGACCAGGGCTTCGAGCAGTACTTC. V gene TRBV27 combines with J gene TRBJ2-7; the match to TRBD1 covers 11 bases. V gave up 6 bases and J gave up 6 bases; unmatched junction bases: 13. This CDR3 has 16 residues. Per the germline V gene, CDR1 is MNHEY and CDR2 is SMNVEV (reference sequence).